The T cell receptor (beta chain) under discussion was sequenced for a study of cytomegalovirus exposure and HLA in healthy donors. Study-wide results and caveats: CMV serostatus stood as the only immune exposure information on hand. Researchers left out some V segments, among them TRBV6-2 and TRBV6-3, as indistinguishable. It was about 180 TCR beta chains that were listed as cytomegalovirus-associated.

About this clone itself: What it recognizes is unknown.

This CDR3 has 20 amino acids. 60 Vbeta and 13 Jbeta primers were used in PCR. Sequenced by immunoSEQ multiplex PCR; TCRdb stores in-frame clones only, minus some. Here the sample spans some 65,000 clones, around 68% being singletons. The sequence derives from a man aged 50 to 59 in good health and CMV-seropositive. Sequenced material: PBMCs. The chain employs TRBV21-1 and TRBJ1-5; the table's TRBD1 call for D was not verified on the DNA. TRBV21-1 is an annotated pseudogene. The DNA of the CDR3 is TGTGCCAGCAGCAAAGTGGGGCAACACAGGTCACCAGTTGGCAATCAGCCCCAGCATTTT. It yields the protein CASSKVGQHRSPVGNQPQHF.